The sequence of this TCR beta chain was determined in a study of PD-1 blockade in classical Hodgkin lymphoma. The method was immunoSEQ multiplex PCR; TCRdb's version includes in-frame clones alone and lacks a portion of them. The sample includes approximately 9,500 clones, 74% of them seen just once. Trimming took off 4 bases at V and 8 bases at J, with 14 bases between the two ends. The CDR3 has 13 residues. Germline CDR1 is SGHRS and CDR2 is YFSETQ. Each patient's relapse followed autologous stem cell transplantation, and brentuximab vedotin exposure varied. Purification of CD4+ T cells from thawed PBMCs was performed via magnetic negative selection.

The TCR was taken from a human donor with classical Hodgkin lymphoma. The sample here was CD4+ T cells from blood, taken at baseline. The chain has TRBV5-1 and TRBJ2-3; no firm D call. The CDR3 DNA reads TGCGCCAGCAGCCCCGGGCCCAGAGGTACGCAGTATTTT. Protein sequence: CASSPGPRGTQYF.